This T cell receptor beta chain was captured in a study of spatial heterogeneity in lung cancer. Looking at the study overall: More than eight raw reads, on average, carried each unique TCR and UMI combination.

MiXCR, run by TCRdb on the 5' RACE reads, gives a single entry per CDR3 protein. This sample has 40,000 to 55,000 distinct CDR3 sequences, with over 6.5% found just once. The germline CDR1 and CDR2 sequences are SGHAT and FQNNGV. V dropped 1 base and J dropped 0 bases, with 12 bases sitting between them. This CDR3 comprises 16 residues. Only a few counts were recorded for this clonotype. No antigen is known for it. Time point in this sample: sample taken at primary tumor resection. Samples came from 60 to 75 TRACERx patients with untreated early-stage lung cancer. Regarding the study as a whole: At tumor resection, ubiquitous expanded TCRs were detected in blood more often than later.

V usage is TRBV11-2 and J usage is TRBJ1-1; a weak D match, TRBD1 (6 bases). This TCR was recovered from a female donor with early-stage non-small cell lung cancer. Sequenced here: PBMCs, sampled at surgery. The CDR3 spells CASSLAPDSLNTEAFF. The DNA of the CDR3 is TGTGCCAGCAGCTTAGCCCCGGACAGCTTGAACACTGAAGCTTTCTTT.